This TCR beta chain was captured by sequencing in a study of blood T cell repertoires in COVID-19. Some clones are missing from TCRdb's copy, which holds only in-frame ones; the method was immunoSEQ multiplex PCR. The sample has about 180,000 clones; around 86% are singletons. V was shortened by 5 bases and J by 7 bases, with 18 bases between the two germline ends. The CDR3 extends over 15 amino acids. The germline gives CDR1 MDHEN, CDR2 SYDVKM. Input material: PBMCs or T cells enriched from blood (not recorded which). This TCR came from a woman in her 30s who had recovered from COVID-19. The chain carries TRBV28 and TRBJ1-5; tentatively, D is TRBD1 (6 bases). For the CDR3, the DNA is TGTGCCAGCAGTCAAATGATGGGGGCCGGACAGCCCCAGCATTTT. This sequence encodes CASSQMMGAGQPQHF.